This TCR beta chain was sequenced during a study of blood T cell repertoires in COVID-19. About the study: Donors in the United States, Italy and Spain gave samples during acute or convalescent COVID-19. Sources were T cells, B-cell-depleted T cells, or PBMCs; the material itself was cDNA or gDNA.

The CDR3 is made up of 14 amino acids. V lost 2 bases and J lost 5; bases outside the gene matches: 5. Germline V lookup: CDR1 SGHDT, CDR2 YYEEEE. Under the authors' procedure: From reference gene primer amplification, estimates of nucleated cell counts were derived. Sequenced by immunoSEQ multiplex PCR; TCRdb stores in-frame clones only, minus some. Clone size and the V and J calls come from that table; the DNA yielded D and trimming. This table holds around 36,000 clones, roughly 89% found once. This sequence originates from a human donor in a cohort sampled during active COVID-19. Sample: peripheral blood. The V call is TRBV5-6, the J call TRBJ2-5; 8 bases align to TRBD1. Here the CDR3 reads CASSFRTGRETQYF. As DNA, the CDR3 is TGTGCCAGCAGCTTCAGGACAGGGAGGGAGACCCAGTACTTC.